Listed below are T cell receptor beta chains from one sample, sequenced in a study of beta chain features in type 1 diabetes. TCRdb's copy holds only in-frame clones and misses some; the assay was immunoSEQ multiplex PCR. The sample shows around 690,000 clones, around 12% of them seen only once. The sample consisted of naive CD4+ T cells from blood. These receptors came from a man aged 25 to 45 with type 1 diabetes. CDR3s include the opening cysteine and the closing phenylalanine or tryptophan. D genes are given only for firm matches. Size is stated for part of the rows, as once, few or many counts, or as a class when the clone is expanded.

>few|TRBJ2-4|TRBV18|.
CASSQDLLAKNIQYF
TGTGCCAGCTCCCAAGACTTGCTAGCCAAAAACATTCAGTACTTC
>.|TRBJ2-3|TRBV7-2|TRBD2
CASSLGAGVADTQYF
TGTGCCAGCAGCTTAGGAGCGGGGGTCGCAGATACGCAGTATTTT
>.|TRBJ2-5|TRBV10-3|.
CAIGGLGETQYF
TGTGCCATCGGGGGCTTGGGAGAGACCCAGTACTTC
>.|TRBJ2-5|TRBV18|TRBD1
CASSLRTGEGETQYF
TGTGCCAGCTCACTCCGGACAGGGGAGGGCGAGACCCAGTACTTC
>.|TRBJ2-5|TRBV6-5|TRBD2
CASSLAGGVGETQYF
TGTGCCAGCAGTTTAGCGGGGGGAGTGGGAGAGACCCAGTACTTC
>.|TRBJ2-3|TRBV6-4|.
CASSDERGSQYF
TGTGCCAGCAGTGACGAGAGGGGCTCGCAGTATTTT
>few|TRBJ1-2|TRBV7-9|.
CASSLGPGYTF
TGTGCCAGCAGCTTAGGGCCGGGCTACACCTTC
>.|TRBJ2-3|TRBV11-2|.
CASSPLGGLRDTQYF
TGTGCCAGCAGCCCATTAGGGGGACTCAGAGATACGCAGTATTTT
>few|TRBJ2-2|TRBV7-9|.
CASSLDRELFF
TGTGCCAGCAGCTTAGACCGGGAGCTGTTTTTT
>.|TRBJ2-5|TRBV14|.
CASSQDQFGRGRQETQYF
TGTGCCAGCAGCCAAGATCAGTTTGGCAGGGGACGCCAAGAGACCCAGTACTTC
>.|TRBJ1-5|TRBV30|TRBD1
CAWSASPGTGGAQPQHF
TGTGCCTGGAGTGCCAGCCCCGGGACAGGGGGCGCTCAGCCCCAGCATTTT
>few|TRBJ1-1|TRBV9|.
CASSPPGRVNTEAFF
TGTGCCAGCAGCCCCCCGGGCAGGGTGAACACTGAAGCTTTCTTT
>few|TRBJ2-2|TRBV7-2|TRBD1
CASRPPGQGFSGELFF
TGTGCCAGCAGACCTCCGGGACAGGGTTTCTCCGGGGAGCTGTTTTTT
>.|TRBJ2-2|TRBV18|.
CASSPGDRTGELFF
TGTGCCAGCTCACCAGGGGATCGCACCGGGGAGCTGTTTTTT
>.|TRBJ2-3|TRBV30|TRBD2
CAWSPAGGTQYF
TGTGCCTGGAGTCCAGCGGGGGGAACGCAGTATTTT
>.|TRBJ1-2|TRBV27|.
CASSFRGGYGYTF
TGTGCCAGCAGTTTCCGGGGGGGCTATGGCTACACCTTC
>.|TRBJ1-5|TRBV7-2|.
CASSANGPRGEPQHF
TGTGCCAGCAGCGCCAATGGACCGCGAGGGGAGCCCCAGCATTTT
>few|TRBJ2-3|TRBV4-2|.
CASSQTLSAGNTDTQYF
TGTGCCAGCAGCCAGACCCTCAGTGCGGGGAACACAGATACGCAGTATTTT
>few|TRBJ1-1|TRBV2|.
CASSKQGNTEAFF
TGTGCCAGCAGTAAACAGGGAAACACTGAAGCTTTCTTT
>.|TRBJ2-7|TRBV4-2|.
CASSQARDRVYEQYF
TGTGCCAGCAGCCAAGCTCGGGACCGAGTGTACGAGCAGTACTTC
>.|TRBJ1-6|TRBV11-3|TRBD1
CASSQLTGANSPLHF
TGTGCCAGCAGCCAGTTGACAGGGGCCAATTCACCCCTCCACTTT
>.|TRBJ1-2|TRBV27|.
CASSLGGYYGYTF
TGTGCCAGCAGTTTAGGGGGATACTATGGCTACACCTTC
>few|TRBJ1-2|TRBV5-6|.
CASSGGREGYTF
TGTGCCAGCAGCGGAGGACGGGAGGGCTACACCTTC
>.|TRBJ2-3|TRBV9|TRBD2
CASSVDFGGGMRNTQYF
TGTGCCAGCAGCGTAGATTTCGGCGGGGGAATGAGAAATACGCAGTATTTT
>.|TRBJ1-2|TRBV6-1|.
CASSEEGNYGYTF
TGTGCCAGCAGTGAAGAGGGGAACTATGGCTACACCTTC
>.|TRBJ2-7|TRBV25-1|.
CASSDGQGRLEQYF
TGTGCCAGCAGTGACGGGCAGGGGAGGCTCGAGCAGTACTTC
>few|TRBJ2-5|TRBV11-2|TRBD2
CASSTRLAGKETQYF
TGTGCCAGCAGCACGCGACTAGCGGGGAAAGAGACCCAGTACTTC
>.|TRBJ2-1|TRBV7-3|TRBD1
CASSLDRSSYNEQFF
TGTGCCAGCAGCTTGGACAGGAGCTCCTACAATGAGCAGTTCTTC
>few|TRBJ1-4|TRBV9|TRBD1
CASSVAAGGATNEKLFF
TGTGCCAGCAGCGTAGCTGCAGGGGGAGCAACTAATGAAAAACTGTTTTTT
>few|TRBJ2-2|TRBV5-6|.
CASSLVRRGTGELFF
TGTGCCAGCAGCTTGGTACGCCGGGGCACCGGGGAGCTGTTTTTT
>.|TRBJ1-5|TRBV18|TRBD1
CASSQTSGTGDVSQPQHF
TGTGCCAGCTCACAAACCTCCGGGACAGGGGACGTGTCTCAGCCCCAGCATTTT